This T cell receptor beta chain originates from a study of OX40 agonist ivuxolimab in advanced cancers. About the investigation overall: The costimulatory receptor OX40 (CD134) was targeted by ivuxolimab, a fully human IgG2 agonistic monoclonal antibody. A male proportion of roughly 80% and a mean age of roughly 55 years, ranging from 23 to 79, were recorded for the dose-escalation cohort. Intravenous ivuxolimab was administered to patients every 2 weeks at six dose levels: 0.01, 0.1, 0.3, 1.5, 3 and 10 mg/kg. Of the approximately 53 patients in dose escalation, about 20 had hepatocellular carcinoma, some 15 had melanoma, 9 had renal cell carcinoma and 9 had head and neck cancer. Prior anti-PD-1, anti-PD-L1 or anti-CTLA-4 therapy was permitted, and checkpoint inhibitors had been received by about 44% of dose-escalation patients. The paper reports the monotherapy dose-escalation portion (N = 52 patients) of the phase I ivuxolimab trial. The purpose of peripheral TCRbeta sequencing was to test whether ivuxolimab changed TCR sequence diversity and led to clonal T-cell expansion. Partial responses occurred in three dose-escalation patients: two with cutaneous melanoma and one with hepatocellular carcinoma.

With regard to this clone: Its cognate antigen has yet to be identified. Mismatch with germline at one junction end may stem from a read error.

The trial excluded patients who had a history of autoimmune disease or were on systemic immunosuppression. Peripheral blood for TCR sequencing was collected from all dose cohorts at baseline, on cycle 4 day 1, and on cycle 7 day 1. The samples were drawn from a first-in-human, open-label, multicenter phase I dose-escalation trial of ivuxolimab. Adults with locally advanced or metastatic melanoma, renal cell carcinoma, hepatocellular carcinoma or head and neck squamous cell carcinoma were enrolled in the trial. CD4+ and CD8+ T cells were sorted separately from peripheral blood before TCR sequencing. For sequencing of the TCRbeta CDR3 region, genomic DNA was extracted from the sorted cells. TCRbeta CDR3 regions were sequenced using the immunoSEQ Assay. TCRdb's version of the immuneACCESS table is confined to in-frame rearrangements and falls short of the full clone set. An unresolved V gene accounts for under half of the shortfall where checked; the remainder is of unknown origin. Here the sample has under 15,000 clones; roughly 77% occur a single time. The biggest ten clones account for over 25% of the sample.

Here is what the overall study found, with its caveats: Low levels of normalized T-cell clonal expansion were also shown by some nonresponding patients. In the 0.1-3.0 mg/kg groups, partial responders were among the patients with the lowest normalized peripheral clonal expansion, particularly in CD8+ T cells. Antigen specificity was not determined for the clonally expanded peripheral T cells. After ivuxolimab, expanded clones were on average more numerous among CD8+ T cells than among CD4+ T cells. At doses of 0.1 to 3.0 mg/kg, clonal expansion of both CD4+ and CD8+ blood T cells was observed from baseline to week 6.

The germline V gene encodes CDR1 SGHVS and CDR2 FNYEAQ. Inclusive of the bounding cysteine and phenylalanine, the CDR3 is 13 residues long. The kept DNA is CDR3 alone, 39 bases in frame from the first base. The sequence derives from an adult with an advanced solid tumor such as melanoma, head and neck, liver or kidney cancer. Sequences were derived from CD4+ or CD8+ T cells sorted from blood, sampled in a trial of the OX40 agonist ivuxolimab. The chain links TRBV7-6 with TRBJ2-7; the D call is tentative, TRBD1 or TRBD2, as each matches 5 bases. The CDR3 protein: CASSPSSHGTLDF. The DNA reads as follows: TGTGCCAGCAGCCCCTCCAGCCACGGGACGCTCGACTTC.